These T cell receptor beta chains were read from a single sample in a study of Graves' ophthalmopathy and Graves' hyperthyroidism. TCRdb re-called the multiplex PCR reads through MiXCR, storing one row per CDR3 protein. The profile shows 300,000 to 450,000 distinct CDR3 sequences, 15% to 20% of them singletons. The sample comprised peripheral blood. The receptors originated from an adult woman with stable Graves' hyperthyroidism. CDR3s include the opening cysteine and the closing phenylalanine or tryptophan. A D gene is named only where the DNA matches it firmly. Part of the rows lack a size; the others show once, few, many or a class for expanded clones.

CDR3nt | CDR3aa | abundance | j_gene | d_gene | v_gene
TGTGCCAGCATCGATATAGGCGGGACTGCCTATGGCTACACCTTC | CASIDIGGTAYGYTF | NA | TRBJ1-2 | NA | TRBV6-1
TGTGCCTGGTCAACCACAGGGGCCGAATCCGCTTTCTTT | CAWSTTGAESAFF | many | TRBJ1-1 | TRBD1 | TRBV30
TGTGCCAGCAGCTTAGGCCAGACAGGGGGCGGCCGCTACGAGCAGTACTTC | CASSLGQTGGGRYEQYF | many | TRBJ2-7 | TRBD1 | TRBV13
TGTGCCAGCAGTGAAGTTGGACGACCCCTCCACTTT | CASSEVGRPLHF | many | TRBJ1-6 | NA | TRBV2
TGCAGTGCTTCGGACAGGGTTTCTTTAGGCTACACCTTC | CSASDRVSLGYTF | NA | TRBJ1-2 | TRBD1 | TRBV20-1
TGCGCCAGCAGCCAATTTGGACTGGACAGGGCCTACGAGCAGTACTTC | CASSQFGLDRAYEQYF | few | TRBJ2-7 | TRBD1 | TRBV4-3
TGTGCCAGCAGTTTAATGTACGGCTACGAGCAGTACTTC | CASSLMYGYEQYF | many | TRBJ2-7 | NA | TRBV27
TGTGCCAGCAGCTTTCTCCAGGGAGAGACGTACCAAGAGACCCAGTACTTC | CASSFLQGETYQETQYF | many | TRBJ2-5 | NA | TRBV7-8
TGTGCCAGCAGTTTCCTCCCGACAGGGCTAAATGGCTACACCTTC | CASSFLPTGLNGYTF | many | TRBJ1-2 | TRBD1 | TRBV27
TGTGCCATCAGTGACCTGGACAGGGACAGTCAGCCCCAGCATTTT | CAISDLDRDSQPQHF | many | TRBJ1-5 | TRBD1 | TRBV10-3
TGTGCCAGCAATACTTTTGTCAACACTGAAGCTTTCTTT | CASNTFVNTEAFF | many | TRBJ1-1 | NA | TRBV12-3/TRBV12-4
TGTGCCAGCAGTTTAGCCGGGAGGCCCCAGCATTTT | CASSLAGRPQHF | once | TRBJ1-5 | NA | TRBV12-3/TRBV12-4
TGTGCCAGCAGTTTGGGGTCGGCTGGGATTGGGGAAGCTTTCTTT | CASSLGSAGIGEAFF | few | TRBJ1-1 | NA | TRBV28
TGTGCCAGCAGTTACGAACTAGCGGAAGAGCAGTACTTC | CASSYELAEEQYF | many | TRBJ2-7 | TRBD2 | TRBV6-2/TRBV6-3
TGTGCCAGCAGTGAAGGCGAGCAGTGGAACACTGAAGCTTTCTTT | CASSEGEQWNTEAFF | many | TRBJ1-1 | NA | TRBV6-1
TGTGCCAGCAGCTTCAGGACTAGCGGGAATTTCTACGAGCAGTACTTC | CASSFRTSGNFYEQYF | many | TRBJ2-7 | TRBD2 | TRBV11-1
TGTGCCAGTACCGTGACCGGGACTAGTCCCTACGAGCAGTACTTC | CASTVTGTSPYEQYF | many | TRBJ2-7 | TRBD2 | TRBV19
TGTGCCAGCACCCGGAGGGACACGGAAGCTTGCTTT | CASTRRDTEACF | once | TRBJ1-1 | NA | TRBV6-2/TRBV6-3
TGCAGTGCAGAAACAGGGGAAGCCTACGAGCAGTACTTC | CSAETGEAYEQYF | many | TRBJ2-7 | TRBD1 | TRBV20-1
TGTGCCAGCAGTGGACAGATAAGCTCTGGAAACACCATATATTTT | CASSGQISSGNTIYF | many | TRBJ1-3 | NA | TRBV6-1
TGTGCCAGCAGCTTAAACAGGGAATACGAGCAGTACTTC | CASSLNREYEQYF | NA | TRBJ2-7 | NA | TRBV7-2
TGTGCCAGCAGCTGGACTAGAGGCGATGAGCAGTTCTTC | CASSWTRGDEQFF | few | TRBJ2-1 | TRBD2 | TRBV27
TGTGCCAGCAGCCTACCCACGGGACAGGGAAGGAACACTGAAGCTTTCTTT | CASSLPTGQGRNTEAFF | many | TRBJ1-1 | TRBD1 | TRBV7-8
TGCAGCGCAGGTCAGGGGCTCGAGCAGTACTTC | CSAGQGLEQYF | many | TRBJ2-7 | NA | TRBV29-1
TGTGCCAGCAGCACGACAGGATCCTCCTACGAGCAGTACTTC | CASSTTGSSYEQYF | many | TRBJ2-7 | NA | TRBV27
TGCAGCGTGACCCCATTTGCGACAGGAGAGTACGAGCAGTACTTC | CSVTPFATGEYEQYF | many | TRBJ2-7 | NA | TRBV29-1
TGTGCCACCAGTGCGGGTTCCGGGCCTACGACCACCGGGGAGCTGTTTTTT | CATSAGSGPTTTGELFF | NA | TRBJ2-2 | NA | TRBV24-1
TGTGCCAGCAGCCCGTGGACAGGCTACGAGCAGTACTTC | CASSPWTGYEQYF | many | TRBJ2-7 | TRBD1 | TRBV5-6
TGCAGTGCTTCTCCAGGGATTTGGGTTAGCGAGCAGTACTTC | CSASPGIWVSEQYF | NA | TRBJ2-7 | NA | TRBV20-1
TGTGCCAGCAGTTGGAGGAGCCGAGGGGACACTGAAGCTTTCTTT | CASSWRSRGDTEAFF | many | TRBJ1-1 | NA | TRBV6-5
TGTGCCAGTAGTACAATAGCCAAAAACATTAAGTACTTC | CASSTIAKNIKYF | NA | TRBJ2-4 | NA | TRBV19
TGTGCCAGCAGCATACAGGGGTTGTCCGAGCAGTACTTC | CASSIQGLSEQYF | many | TRBJ2-7 | TRBD1 | TRBV11-2
TGTGCCAGCTCACCTACCGGGACAGGGGCAGTTTTGGGCACCTTC | CASSPTGTGAVLGTF | many | TRBJ1-2 | TRBD1 | TRBV18
TGTGCCAGCAGTTTACCCGGTCTCTACACCTTC | CASSLPGLYTF | many | TRBJ1-2 | NA | TRBV12-3/TRBV12-4
TGCGCCAGCAGCGACTCTCAGGGGAAAGAGACCCAGTACTTC | CASSDSQGKETQYF | NA | TRBJ2-5 | NA | TRBV5-1
TGTGCCACCAGTGATGGGGGCCGCGGCTATGGCTACACCTTC | CATSDGGRGYGYTF | NA | TRBJ1-2 | NA | TRBV6-1
TGTGCCAGCAGCTTAGTCGGCGGGAGCTCCTATAATTCACCCCTCCACTTT | CASSLVGGSSYNSPLHF | many | TRBJ1-6 | NA | TRBV7-8
TGTGCCATCAGAGATGGGACAGAGGTGAGCTACACCTTC | CAIRDGTEVSYTF | many | TRBJ1-2 | TRBD1 | TRBV10-3
TGTGCCAGCAGTTACGGTCAGGTGAGCTACGAGCAGTACTTC | CASSYGQVSYEQYF | many | TRBJ2-7 | NA | TRBV6-5
TGTGCCAGCAGTTACTGCGAGGCCTGCGAGCAGTACTTC | CASSYCEACEQYF | many | TRBJ2-7 | NA | TRBV6-5